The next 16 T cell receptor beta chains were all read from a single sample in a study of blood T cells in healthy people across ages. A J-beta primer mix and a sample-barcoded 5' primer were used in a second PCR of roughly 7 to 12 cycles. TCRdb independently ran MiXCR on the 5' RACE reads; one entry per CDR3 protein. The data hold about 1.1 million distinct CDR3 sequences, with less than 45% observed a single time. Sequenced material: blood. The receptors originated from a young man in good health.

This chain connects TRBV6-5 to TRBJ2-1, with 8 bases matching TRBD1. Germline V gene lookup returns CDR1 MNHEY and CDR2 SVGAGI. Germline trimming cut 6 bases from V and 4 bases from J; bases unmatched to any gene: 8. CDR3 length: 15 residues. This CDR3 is CASRATGTGYNEQFF. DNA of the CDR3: TGTGCCAGCAGGGCAACCGGGACAGGATACAATGAGCAGTTCTTC.

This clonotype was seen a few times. DNA of the CDR3: TGTGCCAGCAGCCAAACGGGGGCCGGGAGAGATGAGCAGTTCTTC. Its translation: CASSQTGAGRDEQFF. The chain joins TRBV3-1 to TRBJ2-1; D is perhaps TRBD1 or TRBD2 (6 bases each). The CDR3 is 15 amino acids. V lost 2 bases, J lost 8 bases, and 16 bases lay in between. Germline V gene lookup returns CDR1 LGHDT and CDR2 YNNKEL (reference sequence).

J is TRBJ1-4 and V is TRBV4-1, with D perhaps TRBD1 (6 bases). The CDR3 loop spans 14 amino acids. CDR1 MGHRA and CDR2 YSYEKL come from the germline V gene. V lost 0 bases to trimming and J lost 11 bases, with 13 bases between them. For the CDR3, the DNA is TGCGCCAGCAGCCAAGATGGAGCAACAGGGAAACTGTTTTTT. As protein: CASSQDGATGKLFF.

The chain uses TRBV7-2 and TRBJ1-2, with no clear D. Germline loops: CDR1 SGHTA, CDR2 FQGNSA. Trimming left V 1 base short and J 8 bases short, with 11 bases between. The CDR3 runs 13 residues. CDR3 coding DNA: TGTGCCAGCAGCTTAGGGATCCCGCAGGGCTACACCTTC. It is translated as CASSLGIPQGYTF. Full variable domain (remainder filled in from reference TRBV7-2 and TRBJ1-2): GAGVSQSPSNKVTEKGKDVELRCDPISGHTALYWYRQSLGQGLEFLIYFQGNSAPDKSGLPSDRFSAERTGGSVSTLTIQRTQQEDSAVYLCASSLGIPQGYTFGSGTRLTVV.

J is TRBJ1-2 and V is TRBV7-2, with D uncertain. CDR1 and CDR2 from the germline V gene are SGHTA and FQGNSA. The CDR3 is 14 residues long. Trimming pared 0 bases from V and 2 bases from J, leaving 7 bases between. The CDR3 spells CASSLASQNYGYTF. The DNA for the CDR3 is TGTGCCAGCAGCTTAGCGTCCCAGAACTATGGCTACACCTTC.

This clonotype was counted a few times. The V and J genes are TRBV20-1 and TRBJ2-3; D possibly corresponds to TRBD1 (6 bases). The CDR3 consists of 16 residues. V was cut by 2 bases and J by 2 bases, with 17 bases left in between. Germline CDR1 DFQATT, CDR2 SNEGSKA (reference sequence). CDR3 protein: CSARNIRDTYTDTQYF. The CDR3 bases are TGCAGTGCTAGAAATATTAGGGACACATACACAGATACGCAGTATTTT.

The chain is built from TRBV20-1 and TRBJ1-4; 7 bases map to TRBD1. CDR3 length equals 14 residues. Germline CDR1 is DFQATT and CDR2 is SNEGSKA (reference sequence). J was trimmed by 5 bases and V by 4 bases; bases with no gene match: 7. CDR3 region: CSATYRGENEKLFF. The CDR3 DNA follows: TGCAGTGCTACCTACAGGGGCGAGAATGAAAAACTGTTTTTT.

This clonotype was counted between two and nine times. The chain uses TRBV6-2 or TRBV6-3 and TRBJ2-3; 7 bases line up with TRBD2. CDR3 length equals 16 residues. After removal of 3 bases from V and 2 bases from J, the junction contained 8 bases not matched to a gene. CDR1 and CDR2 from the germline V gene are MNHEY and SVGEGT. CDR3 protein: CASSYTRGEYTDTQYF. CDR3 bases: TGTGCCAGCAGTTATACCCGGGGGGAATACACAGATACGCAGTATTTT.

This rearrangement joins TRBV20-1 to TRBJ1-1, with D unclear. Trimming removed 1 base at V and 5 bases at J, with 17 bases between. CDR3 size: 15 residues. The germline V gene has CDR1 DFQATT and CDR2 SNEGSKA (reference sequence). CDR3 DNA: TGCAGTGCTAGAGTTCCCAAAGGGTCTGGGACTGAAGCTTTCTTT. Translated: CSARVPKGSGTEAFF.

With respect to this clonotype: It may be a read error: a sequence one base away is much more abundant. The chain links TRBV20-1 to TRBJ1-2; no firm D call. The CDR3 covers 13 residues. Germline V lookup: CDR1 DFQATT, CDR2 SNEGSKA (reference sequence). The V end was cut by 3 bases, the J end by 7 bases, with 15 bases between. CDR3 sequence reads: CSARLQPDVGYTF. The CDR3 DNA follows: TGCAGTGCTAGGTTGCAGCCGGACGTTGGCTACACCTTC.

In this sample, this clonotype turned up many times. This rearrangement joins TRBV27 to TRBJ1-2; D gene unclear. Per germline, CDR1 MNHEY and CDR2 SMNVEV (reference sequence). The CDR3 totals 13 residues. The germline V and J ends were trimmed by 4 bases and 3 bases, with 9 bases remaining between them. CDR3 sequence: CASSSGRHYGYTF. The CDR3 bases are TGTGCCAGCAGTTCCGGGAGGCACTATGGCTACACCTTC.

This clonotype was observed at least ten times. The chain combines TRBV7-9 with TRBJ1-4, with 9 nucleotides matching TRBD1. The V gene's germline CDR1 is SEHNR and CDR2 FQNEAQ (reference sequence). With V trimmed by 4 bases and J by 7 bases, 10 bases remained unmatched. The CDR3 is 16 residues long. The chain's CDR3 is CASSSTLGQGPEKLFF. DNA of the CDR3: TGTGCCAGCAGCTCGACCCTGGGACAGGGACCTGAAAAACTGTTTTTT.

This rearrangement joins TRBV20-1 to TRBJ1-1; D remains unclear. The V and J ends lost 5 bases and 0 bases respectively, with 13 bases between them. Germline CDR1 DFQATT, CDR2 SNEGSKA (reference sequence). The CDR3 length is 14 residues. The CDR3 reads CSAPQIGMNTEAFF. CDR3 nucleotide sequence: TGCAGTGCTCCACAAATAGGGATGAACACTGAAGCTTTCTTT.

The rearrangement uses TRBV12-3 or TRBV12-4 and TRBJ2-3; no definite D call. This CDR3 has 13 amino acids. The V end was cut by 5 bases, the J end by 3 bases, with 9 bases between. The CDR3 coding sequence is TGTGCCAGCAGTCTCGTACAGACAGATACGCAGTATTTT. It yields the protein CASSLVQTDTQYF.

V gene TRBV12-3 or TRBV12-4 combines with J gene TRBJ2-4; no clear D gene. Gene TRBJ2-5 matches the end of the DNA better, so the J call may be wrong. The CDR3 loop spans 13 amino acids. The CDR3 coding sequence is TGTGCCAGCAGGCTAGGTAGCCAAGAGACCCAGTACTTC. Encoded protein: CASRLGSQETQYF.

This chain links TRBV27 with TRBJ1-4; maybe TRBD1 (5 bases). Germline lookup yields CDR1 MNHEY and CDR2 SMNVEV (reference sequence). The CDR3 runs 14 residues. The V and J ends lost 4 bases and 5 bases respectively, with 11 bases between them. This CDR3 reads CASSSWQGNEKLFF. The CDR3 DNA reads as TGTGCCAGCAGTTCATGGCAGGGCAATGAAAAACTGTTTTTT.